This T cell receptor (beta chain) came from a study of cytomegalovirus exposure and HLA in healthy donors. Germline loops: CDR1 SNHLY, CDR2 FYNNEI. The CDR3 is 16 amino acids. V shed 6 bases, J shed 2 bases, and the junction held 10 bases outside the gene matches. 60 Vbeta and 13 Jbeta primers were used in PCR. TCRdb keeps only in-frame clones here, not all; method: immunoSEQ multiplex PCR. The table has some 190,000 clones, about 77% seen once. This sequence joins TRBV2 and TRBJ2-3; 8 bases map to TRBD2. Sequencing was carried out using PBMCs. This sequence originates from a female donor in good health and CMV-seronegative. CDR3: CASSGLAPRNTDTQYF. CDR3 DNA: TGTGCCAGCAGCGGACTAGCTCCCCGTAACACAGATACGCAGTATTTT.